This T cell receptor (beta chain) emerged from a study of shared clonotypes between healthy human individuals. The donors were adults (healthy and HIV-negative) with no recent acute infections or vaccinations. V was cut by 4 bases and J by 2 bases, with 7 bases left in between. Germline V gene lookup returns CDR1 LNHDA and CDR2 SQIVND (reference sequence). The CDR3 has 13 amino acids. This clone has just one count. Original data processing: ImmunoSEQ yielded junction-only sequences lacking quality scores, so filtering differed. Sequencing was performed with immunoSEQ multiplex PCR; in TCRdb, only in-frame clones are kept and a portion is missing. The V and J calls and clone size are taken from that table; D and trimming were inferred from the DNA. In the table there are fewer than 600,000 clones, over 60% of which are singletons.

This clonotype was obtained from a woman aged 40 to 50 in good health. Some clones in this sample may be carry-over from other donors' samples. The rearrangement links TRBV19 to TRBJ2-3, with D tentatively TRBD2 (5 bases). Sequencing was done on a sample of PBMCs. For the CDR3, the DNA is TGTGCCAGTAGTAGAGACTACACAGATACGCAGTATTTT. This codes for CASSRDYTDTQYF.